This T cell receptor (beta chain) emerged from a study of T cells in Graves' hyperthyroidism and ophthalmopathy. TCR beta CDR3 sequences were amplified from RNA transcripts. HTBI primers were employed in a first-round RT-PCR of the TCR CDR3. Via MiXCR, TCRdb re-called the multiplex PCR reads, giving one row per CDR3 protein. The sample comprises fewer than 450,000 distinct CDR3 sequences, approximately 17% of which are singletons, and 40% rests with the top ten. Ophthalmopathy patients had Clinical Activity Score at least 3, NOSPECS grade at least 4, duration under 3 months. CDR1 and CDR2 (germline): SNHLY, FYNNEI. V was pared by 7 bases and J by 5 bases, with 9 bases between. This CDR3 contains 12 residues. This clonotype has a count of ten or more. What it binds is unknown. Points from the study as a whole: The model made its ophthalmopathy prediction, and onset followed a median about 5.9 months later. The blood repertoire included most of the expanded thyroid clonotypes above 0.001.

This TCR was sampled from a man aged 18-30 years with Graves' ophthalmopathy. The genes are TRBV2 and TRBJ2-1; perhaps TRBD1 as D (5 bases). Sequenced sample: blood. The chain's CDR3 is CASNPGHNEQFF. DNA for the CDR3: TGTGCCAGCAATCCAGGGCACAATGAGCAGTTCTTC.